The rows below give T cell receptor beta chains drawn from one sample of a study of blood T cell repertoires in COVID-19. Produced via immunoSEQ multiplex PCR; TCRdb's table is partial and in-frame only. The sample lists 190,000 or so clones, 82% occurring once. The sequencing sample was made of PBMCs or T cells enriched from blood (not recorded which). The receptor source for this set is a middle-aged man who had recovered from COVID-19. Each CDR3 is given with its conserved first and last residue. D genes are given only for firm matches. The size field is filled for only some rows; it gives once, few, many or a size class.

J gene: TRBJ1-6; V gene: TRBV7-2; D gene: .; clone size: .; CDR3 protein: CASSNRDDSPLHF; CDR3 DNA: TGTGCCAGCAGCAACAGGGACGACTCACCCCTCCACTTT
J gene: TRBJ2-3; V gene: TRBV5-1; D gene: TRBD1; clone size: .; CDR3 protein: CASSRGTGSTDTQYF; CDR3 DNA: TGCGCCAGCAGCCGAGGGACAGGAAGCACAGATACGCAGTATTTT
J gene: TRBJ2-1; V gene: TRBV9; D gene: TRBD2; clone size: .; CDR3 protein: CASSVEAGGRNEQFF; CDR3 DNA: TGTGCCAGCAGCGTCGAGGCGGGAGGCCGGAATGAGCAGTTCTTC
J gene: TRBJ2-3; V gene: TRBV5-1; D gene: TRBD2; clone size: .; CDR3 protein: CASSWVGAGVADTQYF; CDR3 DNA: TGCGCCAGCAGCTGGGTAGGAGCGGGAGTCGCAGATACGCAGTATTTT
J gene: TRBJ2-1; V gene: TRBV6-4; D gene: TRBD2; clone size: few; CDR3 protein: CASSDDASGSNEQFF; CDR3 DNA: TGTGCCAGCAGTGATGATGCTAGCGGGAGCAATGAGCAGTTCTTC
J gene: TRBJ1-1; V gene: TRBV5-4; D gene: TRBD1; clone size: .; CDR3 protein: CASSFGTGVYGTEAFF; CDR3 DNA: TGTGCCAGCAGCTTCGGGACAGGGGTTTATGGAACTGAAGCTTTCTTT
J gene: TRBJ1-6; V gene: TRBV10-3; D gene: .; clone size: .; CDR3 protein: CAISESRRGNSPLHF; CDR3 DNA: TGTGCCATCAGTGAGTCTAGACGCGGTAATTCACCCCTCCACTTT
J gene: TRBJ1-2; V gene: TRBV28; D gene: TRBD1; clone size: .; CDR3 protein: CASYRDRGVYGYTF; CDR3 DNA: TGTGCCAGTTACCGGGACAGGGGTGTCTATGGCTACACCTTC
J gene: TRBJ1-2; V gene: TRBV16; D gene: TRBD1; clone size: .; CDR3 protein: CASSLDRAVVNYGYTF; CDR3 DNA: TGTGCCAGCAGCCTCGACAGGGCAGTTGTGAACTATGGCTACACCTTC
J gene: TRBJ2-5; V gene: TRBV23-1; D gene: TRBD2; clone size: .; CDR3 protein: CASIPMGYLGTGFSGETQYF; CDR3 DNA: TGCGCCAGCATCCCGATGGGGTATCTCGGGACGGGGTTTAGCGGGGAGACCCAGTACTTC
J gene: TRBJ2-1; V gene: TRBV3-1/TRBV3-2; D gene: .; clone size: .; CDR3 protein: CASSQGYYNGQFF; CDR3 DNA: TGTGCCAGCAGCCAAGGGTACTACAATGGGCAGTTCTTC
J gene: TRBJ1-6; V gene: TRBV5-1; D gene: .; clone size: .; CDR3 protein: CASSLILKGRDTGSPLHF; CDR3 DNA: TGCGCCAGCAGCTTGATTTTGAAGGGGAGGGATACTGGGTCACCCCTCCACTTT
J gene: TRBJ2-1; V gene: TRBV9; D gene: .; clone size: .; CDR3 protein: CASSNVLGGQRSNEQFF; CDR3 DNA: TGTGCCAGCAGCAACGTACTAGGAGGTCAGCGTTCGAATGAGCAGTTCTTC
J gene: TRBJ2-1; V gene: TRBV18; D gene: TRBD2; clone size: .; CDR3 protein: CASSLQGLISNEQFF; CDR3 DNA: TGTGCCAGCTCACTTCAGGGACTAATATCCAATGAGCAGTTCTTC
J gene: TRBJ1-2; V gene: TRBV30; D gene: .; clone size: .; CDR3 protein: CAWKSRKDGYTF; CDR3 DNA: TGTGCCTGGAAATCCAGGAAGGATGGCTACACCTTC
J gene: TRBJ1-2; V gene: TRBV7-3; D gene: .; clone size: .; CDR3 protein: CASSQTGRGGYTF; CDR3 DNA: TGTGCCAGCAGCCAAACAGGGCGTGGGGGCTACACCTTC
J gene: TRBJ2-2; V gene: TRBV9; D gene: TRBD1; clone size: .; CDR3 protein: CASSPSGTGLGGELFF; CDR3 DNA: TGTGCCAGCAGCCCGTCCGGGACAGGGCTAGGCGGGGAGCTGTTTTTT
J gene: TRBJ2-5; V gene: TRBV7-8; D gene: .; clone size: once; CDR3 protein: CASSLWQQETQYF; CDR3 DNA: TGTGCCAGCAGCTTATGGCAACAAGAGACCCAGTACTTC
J gene: TRBJ1-5; V gene: TRBV7-9; D gene: .; clone size: .; CDR3 protein: CASSFSLTGNNQPQHF; CDR3 DNA: TGTGCCAGCAGCTTCTCGTTAACAGGGAACAATCAGCCCCAGCATTTT
J gene: TRBJ2-3; V gene: TRBV5-1; D gene: TRBD1; clone size: .; CDR3 protein: CASSPTGGVGTDTQYF; CDR3 DNA: TGCGCCAGCAGCCCGACAGGGGGAGTGGGCACAGATACGCAGTATTTT
J gene: TRBJ2-5; V gene: TRBV9; D gene: TRBD1; clone size: .; CDR3 protein: CASSIQGAPFQETQYF; CDR3 DNA: TGTGCCAGCAGCATACAGGGGGCGCCGTTCCAAGAGACCCAGTACTTC
J gene: TRBJ2-7; V gene: TRBV28; D gene: .; clone size: .; CDR3 protein: CASSSPAGEQYF; CDR3 DNA: TGTGCCAGCAGTTCCCCGGCGGGCGAGCAGTACTTC
J gene: TRBJ1-1; V gene: TRBV19; D gene: .; clone size: .; CDR3 protein: CASRPNDGVNTEAFF; CDR3 DNA: TGTGCCAGTAGACCTAATGACGGGGTGAACACTGAAGCTTTCTTT
J gene: TRBJ1-5; V gene: TRBV19; D gene: TRBD1; clone size: .; CDR3 protein: CASSPRTGGNQPQHF; CDR3 DNA: TGTGCCAGTAGTCCCCGGACAGGGGGCAATCAGCCCCAGCATTTT
J gene: TRBJ1-1; V gene: TRBV5-6; D gene: TRBD1; clone size: .; CDR3 protein: CASSLYHTGGLEGTEAFF; CDR3 DNA: TGTGCCAGCAGCTTGTACCATACAGGGGGCTTGGAAGGGACTGAAGCTTTCTTT
J gene: TRBJ2-1; V gene: TRBV29-1; D gene: TRBD2; clone size: .; CDR3 protein: CSASGLAGFNEQFF; CDR3 DNA: TGCAGCGCCTCGGGACTAGCGGGATTCAATGAGCAGTTCTTC
J gene: TRBJ2-1; V gene: TRBV5-6; D gene: .; clone size: many; CDR3 protein: CASSLGAGNEQFF; CDR3 DNA: TGTGCCAGCAGCTTGGGGGCTGGGAATGAGCAGTTCTTC